This TCR beta chain stems from a study of T cell responses to AZD1222 COVID-19 vaccine. Study-wide findings and caveats: White British donors predominated, females outnumbered males, and clonal diversity was possibly underestimated. Reports say nearly half of spike-specific TCRs go after unmutated variant regions. Baseline seropositivity characterized only a handful of AZD1222 recipients.

The CDR3 is 12 amino acids. V lost 5 bases and J 0 bases, leaving 4 bases between the germline ends. CDR1 SGHTA and CDR2 FQGTGA come from the germline V gene. Produced via immunoSEQ multiplex PCR; TCRdb's table is partial and in-frame only. Among more than 95,000 clones listed, about 89% were seen once. Points on this clone: Its antigen is undetermined.

The source was peripheral blood, collected 28 days after the second dose of the MenACWY control vaccine. This receptor was identified in an adult who received the MenACWY meningococcal vaccine as a control. This rearrangement joins TRBV7-3 to TRBJ2-5; D remains ambiguous. Here the CDR3 reads CASSPHQETQYF. As DNA, the CDR3 is TGTGCCAGCAGCCCCCACCAAGAGACCCAGTACTTC.